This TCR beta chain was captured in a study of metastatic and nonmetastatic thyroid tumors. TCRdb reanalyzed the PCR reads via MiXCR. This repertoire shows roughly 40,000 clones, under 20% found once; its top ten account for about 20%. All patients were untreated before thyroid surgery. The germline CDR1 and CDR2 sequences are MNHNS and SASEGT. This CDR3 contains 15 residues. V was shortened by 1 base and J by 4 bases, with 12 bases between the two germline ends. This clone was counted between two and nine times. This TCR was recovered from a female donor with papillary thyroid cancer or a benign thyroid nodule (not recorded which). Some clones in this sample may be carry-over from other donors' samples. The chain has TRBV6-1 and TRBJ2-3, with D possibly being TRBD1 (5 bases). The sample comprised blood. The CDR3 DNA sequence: TGTGCCAGCAGTGAAGTCCCAGGGATGGCAGATACGCAGTATTTT. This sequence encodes CASSEVPGMADTQYF.